Included here is one T cell receptor beta chain sequence, with context. The target antigen is unknown. Some clones are missing from TCRdb's copy, which holds only in-frame ones; the method was immunoSEQ multiplex PCR. The sample carries about 13,000 clones, 80% to 90% recorded once. There are 15 residues in the CDR3. Germline assignment: CDR1 SGHTA and CDR2 FQGTGA. Trimming took 1 base from V and 4 from J, leaving 14 bases between them. The data were obtained in a study of STAT3 mutations in large granular lymphocyte leukemia. Study-wide results and caveats: Every T-LGLL patient had at least one immunodominant TCRbeta clonotype.

Sequencing was done on a sample of PBMCs. This chain joins TRBV7-3 and TRBJ2-7; D might be TRBD1 or TRBD2, each matching 6 bases. This TCR derives from a human donor with T large granular lymphocyte leukemia. Some clones in this sample may be carry-over from other donors' samples. CDR3 amino acids: CASSLNGGRGYEQYF. The CDR3 DNA is TGTGCCAGCAGCTTAAATGGGGGGCGCGGATACGAGCAGTACTTC.